This T cell receptor (beta chain) derives from a study of blood T cell repertoires in COVID-19. Overall study context: Acute and convalescent COVID-19 samples came from the United States, Italy and Spain. T cells, B-cell-depleted T cells, or PBMCs supplied cDNA or gDNA.

The germline gives CDR1 MNHEY, CDR2 SVGAGI. CDR3 size: 15 residues. V gave up 7 bases and J gave up 5 bases, with 18 bases separating them. TCRdb's table, derived via immunoSEQ multiplex PCR, lists solely in-frame clones and lacks some. The sample carries around 120,000 clones, roughly 90% recorded once. The receptor was isolated from a human donor in a cohort sampled during active COVID-19. This rearrangement joins TRBV6-5 to TRBJ1-5; possibly TRBD1 for D (6 bases). Sample: peripheral blood. The CDR3 coding sequence is TGTGCCAGCACTAGAGGGGACAACCAATATCAGCCCCAGCATTTT. Amino acid sequence: CASTRGDNQYQPQHF.